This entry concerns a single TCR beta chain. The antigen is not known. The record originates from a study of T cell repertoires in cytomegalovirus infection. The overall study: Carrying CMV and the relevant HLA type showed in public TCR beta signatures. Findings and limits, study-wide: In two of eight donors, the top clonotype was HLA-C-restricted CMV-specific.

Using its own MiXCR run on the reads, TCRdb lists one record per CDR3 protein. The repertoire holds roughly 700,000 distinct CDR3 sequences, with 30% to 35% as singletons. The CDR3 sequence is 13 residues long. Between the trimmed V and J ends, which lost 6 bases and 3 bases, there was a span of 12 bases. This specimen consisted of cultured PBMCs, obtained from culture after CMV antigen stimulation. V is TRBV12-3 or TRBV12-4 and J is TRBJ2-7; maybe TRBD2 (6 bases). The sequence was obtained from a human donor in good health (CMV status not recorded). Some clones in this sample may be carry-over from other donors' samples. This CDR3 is CASSTGDFYEQYF. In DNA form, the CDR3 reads TGTGCCAGCAGCACCGGGGACTTCTACGAGCAGTACTTC.